Following are 29 T cell receptor beta chains from one sample sequenced in a study of blood T cells in healthy people across ages. Primed by a sample-barcoded 5' primer and a J-beta primer mix, a second PCR proceeded for 7 to 11 cycles. TCRdb processed the 5' RACE reads anew with MiXCR; each CDR3 protein has one entry. This sample yields about 1.8 million distinct CDR3 sequences, of which about 50% are seen a single time; approximately 2.1% belongs to the top ten. The sequencing sample was made of blood. The source is a woman between 35 and 50 years old in good health.

This clonotype was detected a few times. J is TRBJ2-3 and V is TRBV20-1; TRBD2 aligns across 8 bases. The CDR3 runs 15 residues. The ends lost 4 bases at V and 2 bases at J; junction bases unmatched: 8. Germline V CDR1 and CDR2: DFQATT, SNEGSKA (reference sequence). CDR3 DNA: TGCAGTGCTAATCAGCGGGGGCGGAACACAGATACGCAGTATTTT. Translated, it gives CSANQRGRNTDTQYF.

The rearrangement joins TRBV11-1 to TRBJ2-7, with 10 bases that match TRBD2. The CDR3 is made up of 16 amino acids. V lost 6 bases and J lost 7; bases outside the gene matches: 15. The germline CDR1 and CDR2 sequences are SGHAT and FQDESV (reference sequence). The CDR3 region is CASSRRRAGGFNEQYF. The CDR3 DNA sequence: TGTGCCAGCAGTAGACGGCGAGCGGGGGGGTTCAATGAGCAGTACTTC.

V is TRBV2 and J is TRBJ1-1, with D unresolved. The germline V and J ends were trimmed by 6 bases and 1 base, with 15 bases remaining between them. Germline values: CDR1 SNHLY, CDR2 FYNNEI. CDR3 length equals 15 residues. The CDR3 sequence is CASRSDGSGNTEAFF. The CDR3 DNA sequence: TGTGCCAGCAGAAGTGACGGTTCTGGGAACACTGAAGCTTTCTTT.

This clonotype was seen more than once but under ten times. The rearrangement links TRBV7-2 to TRBJ2-7; D ambiguous. Per germline, CDR1 SGHTA and CDR2 FQGNSA. The CDR3 has 14 residues. Trimming pared 5 bases from V and 0 bases from J, leaving 11 bases between. The CDR3, as DNA: TGTGCCAGCAGCCCGAGTCTTCCCTCCTACGAGCAGTACTTC. Encoded protein: CASSPSLPSYEQYF. Together with reference TRBV7-2 and TRBJ2-7, the CDR3 gives the full variable domain: GAGVSQSPSNKVTEKGKDVELRCDPISGHTALYWYRQSLGQGLEFLIYFQGNSAPDKSGLPSDRFSAERTGGSVSTLTIQRTQQEDSAVYLCASSPSLPSYEQYFGPGTRLTVT.

The genes are TRBV27 and TRBJ2-3, with D perhaps TRBD2 (5 bases). The CDR3 is 14 amino acids. Looked up from germline, CDR1 is MNHEY and CDR2 is SMNVEV (reference sequence). The ends were cut back, 6 bases at V and 6 bases at J, with 16 bases in the middle. The CDR3 loop reads CASSSSLPSDTQYF. DNA of the CDR3: TGTGCCAGCAGCTCTAGCCTTCCGAGCGATACGCAGTATTTT.

The chain recombines TRBV7-2 with TRBJ2-7; possible D gene TRBD1, 5 bases. V dropped 3 bases and J dropped 7 bases, with 19 bases sitting between them. The length of the CDR3 is 15 residues. Per germline, CDR1 SGHTA and CDR2 FQGNSA. The CDR3 sequence is CASSFHQGPSGEQYF. The CDR3 DNA follows: TGTGCCAGCAGCTTCCACCAGGGTCCCTCGGGTGAGCAGTACTTC. The variable domain in full, completed from reference TRBV7-2 and TRBJ2-7, reads GAGVSQSPSNKVTEKGKDVELRCDPISGHTALYWYRQSLGQGLEFLIYFQGNSAPDKSGLPSDRFSAERTGGSVSTLTIQRTQQEDSAVYLCASSFHQGPSGEQYFGPGTRLTVT.

The V gene is TRBV3-1, the J gene TRBJ2-3, with TRBD2 as a possible D gene (5 bases). Germline CDR1 and CDR2: LGHDT and YNNKEL (reference sequence). The CDR3 covers 14 residues. Trimming stripped 3 bases from V and 5 bases from J, with 12 bases between. CDR3 DNA: TGTGCCAGCAGCCAGTATCAACTAGGAGATACGCAGTATTTT. Protein: CASSQYQLGDTQYF.

The chain employs TRBV4-3 and TRBJ1-2, with 10 bases aligning to TRBD1. Germline values: CDR1 LGHNA, CDR2 YSLEER. CDR3 length: 16 residues. Trimming at V came to 0 bases and at J to 3 bases, leaving 4 bases not matched to a gene. CDR3: CASSQDGTGADYGYTF. The CDR3 nucleotides are TGCGCCAGCAGCCAAGATGGGACAGGGGCGGACTATGGCTACACCTTC.

This clonotype was counted between two and nine times. The gene calls are TRBV20-1 and TRBJ1-2; a weak D match, TRBD1 (5 bases). This CDR3 has 11 amino acids. Germline values: CDR1 DFQATT, CDR2 SNEGSKA (reference sequence). Trimming stripped 5 bases from V and 8 bases from J, with 12 bases between. CDR3 protein: CSAPRAGGYTF. CDR3 in DNA: TGCAGTGCTCCACGGGCAGGGGGCTACACCTTC.

This chain joins TRBV6-2 or TRBV6-3 and TRBJ2-5, with no clear D. The length of the CDR3 is 12 residues. V was pared by 3 bases and J by 4 bases, with 6 bases between. Per the germline V gene, CDR1 is MNHEY and CDR2 is SVGEGT. The CDR3 region has the DNA TGTGCCAGCAGTTATCTCTTAGAGACCCAGTACTTC. Protein: CASSYLLETQYF.

This clonotype was found a few times. The chain has TRBV6-2 or TRBV6-3 and TRBJ2-4; D gene unclear. Trimming left V 4 bases short and J 0 bases short, with 10 bases between. Per the germline V gene, CDR1 is MNHEY and CDR2 is SVGEGT. The CDR3 spans 15 residues. The CDR3 reads CASSSTVLAKNIQYF. In DNA form, the CDR3 reads TGTGCCAGCAGTTCAACAGTCTTAGCCAAAAACATTCAGTACTTC.

The V call is TRBV28, the J call TRBJ2-3; 12 nucleotides align to TRBD2. The CDR3 loop spans 14 amino acids. V was clipped by 8 bases and J by 4 bases; unmatched bases: 4. The germline CDR1 and CDR2 sequences are MDHEN and SYDVKM. In DNA, the CDR3 is TGTGCCAGCCTAGGACTAGCGGGGTCAGATACGCAGTATTTT. Amino acid sequence: CASLGLAGSDTQYF.

In this sample, this clonotype turned up a few times. The J gene is TRBJ2-6, the V gene TRBV12-3 or TRBV12-4, with 8 bases matching TRBD2. The trim removed 7 bases at V and 0 bases at J, leaving 5 bases unmatched. The CDR3 has 16 residues. CDR3 sequence: CASTRGGGSGANVLTF. CDR3 bases: TGTGCCAGCACCCGGGGGGGTGGCTCTGGGGCCAACGTCCTGACTTTC.

This clonotype has only a few counts. V and J are TRBV12-3 or TRBV12-4 and TRBJ2-7; 8 bases align to TRBD1. V lost 4 bases, J lost 2 bases, and 4 bases stayed unmatched. The CDR3 loop spans 14 amino acids. CDR3 in amino acids: CASSYQGATYEQYF. The CDR3 DNA reads as TGTGCCAGCAGTTACCAGGGGGCGACCTACGAGCAGTACTTC.

This clonotype was observed a handful of times. The V and J genes are TRBV7-8 and TRBJ1-5; D is unclear. Germline loops: CDR1 SGHVS, CDR2 FQNEAQ. This CDR3 is built from 14 residues. V lost 1 base and J 2 bases, leaving 6 bases between the germline ends. The CDR3 loop is CASSLVDGNQPQHF. DNA for the CDR3: TGTGCCAGCAGCTTAGTGGATGGCAATCAGCCCCAGCATTTT.

This clonotype has a count of ten or more. This chain joins TRBV5-1 and TRBJ2-1; 12 nucleotides line up with TRBD2. Germline V gene sequence: CDR1 SGHRS, CDR2 YFSETQ. The CDR3 loop spans 16 amino acids. Unmatched junction bases numbered 5, after V lost 4 bases and J lost 3 bases. The CDR3 DNA sequence: TGCGCCAGCAGCCCTACTAGCGGGGGGTACTACAATGAGCAGTTCTTC. Encoded protein: CASSPTSGGYYNEQFF.

V is TRBV6-6 and J is TRBJ2-7; D is perhaps TRBD2 (6 bases). Germline V gives CDR1 MNHNY, CDR2 SVGAGI (reference sequence). CDR3 length equals 17 residues. With 6 bases removed from V and 0 bases from J, the gap between germline ends came to 21 bases. The CDR3 sequence: CASRGNLAVGGSYEQYF. CDR3 coding DNA: TGTGCCAGCAGGGGGAATCTCGCTGTGGGGGGCTCCTACGAGCAGTACTTC.

The sample holds a few counts of this clonotype. V and J are TRBV28 and TRBJ2-7; TRBD2 agrees at 7 bases. Germline loops: CDR1 MDHEN, CDR2 SYDVKM. This CDR3 spans 15 amino acids. Unmatched junction bases numbered 7, after V lost 5 bases and J lost 0 bases. The CDR3 spells CASSRGDSRSYEQYF. CDR3 nucleotide sequence: TGTGCCAGCAGTCGGGGGGACTCTCGCTCCTACGAGCAGTACTTC.

The chain carries TRBV7-6 and TRBJ2-5; D is ambiguous. The germline V gene has CDR1 SGHVS and CDR2 FNYEAQ. The CDR3 consists of 13 residues. V was cut by 4 bases and J by 0 bases, with 6 bases left in between. Here the CDR3 DNA reads TGTGCCAGCAGCTCATGGGACCAAGAGACCCAGTACTTC. Amino acid sequence: CASSSWDQETQYF.

This clonotype has a handful of counts. The chain has TRBV6-6 and TRBJ1-5; D is unresolved. Per the germline V gene, CDR1 is MNHNY and CDR2 is SVGAGI (reference sequence). V was cut by 0 bases and J by 1 base, with 13 bases left in between. CDR3 length: 17 residues. The CDR3 sequence is CASSYSTGGGSNQPQHF. The CDR3 bases are TGTGCCAGCAGTTACTCGACCGGAGGAGGGAGCAATCAGCCCCAGCATTTT.

The genes are TRBV12-3 or TRBV12-4 and TRBJ2-7, with 7 bases fitting TRBD1. The assigned J gene may be wrong: the sequence end matches TRBJ2-5 better. The CDR3 has 13 residues. The CDR3 reads CASKTGTVGTQYF. The DNA for the CDR3 is TGTGCCAGCAAAACCGGGACAGTGGGGACCCAGTACTTC.

This rearrangement joins TRBV15 to TRBJ2-1; 11 bases line up with TRBD2. The CDR3 totals 14 residues. Looked up from germline, CDR1 is LNHNV and CDR2 is YYDKDF (reference sequence). J gave up 6 bases and V 8 bases, and 6 bases lay outside the gene matches. For the CDR3, the DNA is TGTGCCACCCGGCTAGCGGGGGGACGCAATGAGCAGTTCTTC. This gives the protein CATRLAGGRNEQFF.

The J gene is TRBJ1-5, the V gene TRBV12-3 or TRBV12-4; no clear D gene. V lost 3 bases, J lost 4 bases, and 16 bases lay in between. CDR3 length: 16 residues. The CDR3 loop is CASSFTMSPVNQPQHF. The CDR3 DNA sequence: TGTGCCAGCAGTTTTACTATGAGTCCGGTGAATCAGCCCCAGCATTTT.

The genes are TRBV6-1 and TRBJ2-7; no reliable D call. The germline CDR1 and CDR2 sequences are MNHNS and SASEGT. The CDR3 has 11 amino acids. Trimming took off 4 bases at V and 10 bases at J, with 11 bases between the two ends. The CDR3 DNA reads TGTGCCAGCAGTGTCTACTCCCCACAGTACTTC. It translates to CASSVYSPQYF.

The chain employs TRBV28 and TRBJ1-5; TRBD1 is a possible D gene (5 bases). The CDR3 is 14 amino acids. Germline CDR1 MDHEN, CDR2 SYDVKM. Trimming cost V 3 bases and J 5 bases, with 11 bases left between them. For the CDR3, the DNA is TGTGCCAGCAGTTTGTGGCAGGGAGATCAGCCCCAGCATTTT. Translation: CASSLWQGDQPQHF.

V gene TRBV7-9 combines with J gene TRBJ2-4; D remains unclear. Germline lookup yields CDR1 SEHNR and CDR2 FQNEAQ (reference sequence). The CDR3 spans 11 residues. V shed 1 base and J shed 15 bases, with 10 bases lying between them. The CDR3 reads CASSLGGRAYF. In DNA form, the CDR3 reads TGTGCCAGCAGCTTAGGAGGACGGGCGTACTTC.

This chain uses TRBV20-1 with TRBJ2-5, with 7 bases that match TRBD2. The germline CDR1 and CDR2 sequences are DFQATT and SNEGSKA (reference sequence). After removal of 3 bases from V and 1 base from J, the junction contained 14 bases not matched to a gene. The CDR3 contains 17 residues. CDR3 in DNA: TGCAGTGCTAGCAAGAAAAGCCTACTAGCGTCCCAAGAGACCCAGTACTTC. Translated: CSASKKSLLASQETQYF.

This clonotype turned up a few times. This rearrangement joins TRBV12-5 to TRBJ2-3; tentative D call: TRBD1 (6 bases). Germline lookup yields CDR1 LGHNT and CDR2 FRNRAP. CDR3 size: 15 residues. Trimming removed 5 bases at V and 0 bases at J, with 12 bases between. CDR3 amino acids: CASGTGQTSTDTQYF. The DNA of the CDR3 is TGTGCTAGTGGTACCGGACAGACTAGCACAGATACGCAGTATTTT.

A few counts support this clonotype. The genes are TRBV27 and TRBJ2-7, with D possibly TRBD2 on 6 matching bases. V shed 4 bases and J shed 2 bases, with 15 bases lying between them. Germline CDR1 MNHEY, CDR2 SMNVEV (reference sequence). CDR3 size: 15 residues. In nucleotides, the CDR3 is TGTGCCAGCAGTTACGGGGCCAGGGAGGCCTACGAGCAGTACTTC. Its protein product is CASSYGAREAYEQYF.